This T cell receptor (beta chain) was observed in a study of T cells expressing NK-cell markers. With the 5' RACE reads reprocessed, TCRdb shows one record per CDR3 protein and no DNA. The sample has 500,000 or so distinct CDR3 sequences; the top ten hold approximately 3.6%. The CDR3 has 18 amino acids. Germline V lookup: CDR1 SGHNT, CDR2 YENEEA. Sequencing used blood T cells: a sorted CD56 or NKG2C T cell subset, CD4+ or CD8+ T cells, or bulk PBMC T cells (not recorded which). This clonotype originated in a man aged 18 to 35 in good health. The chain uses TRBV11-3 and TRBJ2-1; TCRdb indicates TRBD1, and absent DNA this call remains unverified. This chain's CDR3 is CASSLGSSRAASYNEQFF.